The 28 T cell receptor beta chains reported below all come from one sample, sequenced in a study of early T cells in non-severe SARS-CoV-2 infection. TCRdb used MiXCR to reprocess the 5' RACE reads, holding one entry per CDR3 protein. The table has more than 65,000 distinct CDR3 sequences, roughly 14% seen once. The sequencing here drew on whole blood, taken at baseline. The receptor source for this set is an adult who was a healthcare worker with PCR-confirmed SARS-CoV-2 infection or an uninfected control (not recorded which).

Points on this clonotype: The CDR3 end shows no conserved phenylalanine or tryptophan, and so a read error is likely. The rearrangement joins TRBV7-9 to TRBJ2-1; 11 bases are a match to TRBD2. Trimming removed 4 bases from V and 0 bases from J; junction bases left unmatched: 8. From germline, CDR1 is SEHNR and CDR2 FQNEAQ (reference sequence). The length of the CDR3 is 18 residues. CDR3 residues: CASSSMTSGAHSYNEQFS. The CDR3 DNA reads as TGTGCCAGCAGCTCCATGACTAGCGGGGCCCACTCCTACAATGAGCAGTTCTCC.

The rearrangement joins TRBV28 to TRBJ2-1; the D gene is possibly TRBD1 (5 bases). The germline gives CDR1 MDHEN, CDR2 SYDVKM. This CDR3 contains 15 residues. The V end lost 7 bases, the J end lost 7 bases, and 20 bases lay between the germline ends. CDR3 sequence reads: CASITGGAARNEQFF. The CDR3 region has the DNA TGTGCCAGCATCACAGGTGGGGCTGCCCGAAATGAGCAGTTCTTC.

At least ten counts were recorded for this clonotype. The chain recombines TRBV20-1 with TRBJ2-1; TRBD2 matches at 10 bases. Unmatched junction bases numbered 4, after V lost 7 bases and J lost 7 bases. Germline CDR1 and CDR2: DFQATT and SNEGSKA (reference sequence). The CDR3 extends over 12 amino acids. The CDR3 DNA reads as TGCAGTGGAGCGGGAGGGCATAATGAGCAGTTCTTC. Residues: CSGAGGHNEQFF.

This clonotype was recorded at least ten times. The chain is built from TRBV28 and TRBJ2-5; D may be TRBD1 or TRBD2 (5 bases each). Per the germline V gene, CDR1 is MDHEN and CDR2 is SYDVKM. The CDR3 is 15 residues long. The V end lost 4 bases, the J end lost 1 base, and 13 bases lay between the germline ends. Here the CDR3 reads CASSYGGVSQETQYF. The DNA of the CDR3 is TGTGCCAGCAGTTATGGGGGAGTGTCCCAAGAGACCCAGTACTTC. Together with reference TRBV28 and TRBJ2-5, the CDR3 gives the full variable domain: DVKVTQSSRYLVKRTGEKVFLECVQDMDHENMFWYRQDPGLGLRLIYFSYDVKMKEKGDIPEGYSVSREKKERFSLILESASTNQTSMYLCASSYGGVSQETQYFGPGTRLLVL.

This clonotype was seen ten or more times. The V call is TRBV9, the J call TRBJ2-7; 7 bases agree with TRBD2. Germline CDR1 and CDR2: SGDLS and YYNGEE. After removal of 4 bases from V and 2 bases from J, the junction contained 6 bases not matched to a gene. The CDR3 length is 14 residues. The CDR3 sequence is CASSREDGTYEQYF. The CDR3 region has the DNA TGTGCCAGCAGCCGGGAGGACGGCACCTACGAGCAGTACTTC.

This clonotype was recorded many times. J is TRBJ2-7 and V is TRBV7-9, with D perhaps being TRBD1 or TRBD2 (5 bases each). V was clipped by 4 bases and J by 6 bases, with 19 bases between them. This CDR3 contains 15 residues. Germline lookup yields CDR1 SEHNR and CDR2 FQNEAQ (reference sequence). The CDR3 sequence is CASSSTGTFTGEQYF. CDR3 bases: TGTGCCAGCAGCTCGACCGGGACCTTCACGGGCGAGCAGTACTTC.

A few counts support this clonotype. V and J are TRBV18 and TRBJ2-1; D remains ambiguous. Germline lookup yields CDR1 KGHSH and CDR2 LQKENI. This CDR3 is 13 amino acids long. V was pared by 3 bases and J by 4 bases, with 7 bases between. The CDR3 here is CASSPDQYNEQFF. CDR3 nucleotides: TGTGCCAGCTCACCGGACCAATACAATGAGCAGTTCTTC.

This clonotype was seen repeatedly, ten times or more. V is TRBV11-3 and J is TRBJ2-1; tentatively, D is TRBD2 (5 bases). This CDR3 is 15 amino acids long. Germline CDR1 is SGHNT and CDR2 is YENEEA. Trimming pared 4 bases from V and 0 bases from J, leaving 10 bases between. CDR3 nucleotide sequence: TGTGCCAGCAGCTCATCGGGGAGCTCCTACAATGAGCAGTTCTTC. Encoded protein: CASSSSGSSYNEQFF.

This rearrangement joins TRBV6-4 to TRBJ2-2; 9 bases match TRBD2. Germline V CDR1 and CDR2: MRHNA, SNTAGT. J gave up 7 bases and V 5 bases, and 5 bases lay outside the gene matches. The CDR3 has 14 residues. CDR3 bases: TGTGCCAGCAGTCCGCTAGCGGGACTCGGGGAGCTGTTTTTT. This translates into CASSPLAGLGELFF.

The chain employs TRBV12-5 and TRBJ2-5; D assignment may be TRBD1 or TRBD2 (5 bases each). V shed 1 base and J shed 4 bases, with 7 bases lying between them. CDR1 and CDR2 from the germline V gene are LGHNT and FRNRAP. The CDR3 is 13 amino acids. The CDR3 sequence is CASGLGGAETQYF. CDR3 bases: TGTGCTAGTGGTTTGGGAGGGGCAGAGACCCAGTACTTC.

The chain employs TRBV13 and TRBJ2-1; 12 nucleotides line up with TRBD2. The germline V gene has CDR1 PRHDT and CDR2 FYEKMQ (reference sequence). The CDR3 consists of 16 residues. The junction had 5 bases not matched to a gene; V was cut back by 5 bases and J by 3 bases. The CDR3: CASSMTSGRFYNEQFF. The CDR3, as DNA: TGTGCCAGCAGCATGACTAGCGGGAGATTCTACAATGAGCAGTTCTTC.

This chain uses TRBV7-9 with TRBJ2-3; D remains unclear. Germline V CDR1 and CDR2: SEHNR, FQNEAQ (reference sequence). The V end was cut by 8 bases, the J end by 1 base, with 10 bases between. The CDR3 contains 13 residues. This chain's CDR3 is CASEYGGTDTQYF. Written as DNA, the CDR3 is TGTGCCAGCGAGTACGGCGGCACAGATACGCAGTATTTT. The variable domain in full, completed from reference TRBV7-9 and TRBJ2-3, reads DTGVSQNPRHKITKRGQNVTFRCDPISEHNRLYWYRQTLGQGPEFLTYFQNEAQLEKSRLLSDRFSAERPKGSFSTLEIQRTEQGDSAMYLCASEYGGTDTQYFGPGTRLTVL.

This clonotype was seen many times. The V gene is TRBV30, the J gene TRBJ1-1; weak D call: TRBD1 (5 bases). Trimming took off 0 bases at V and 0 bases at J, with 5 bases between the two ends. The CDR3 totals 13 residues. Germline lookup yields CDR1 GTSNPN and CDR2 SVGIG (reference sequence). This chain's CDR3 is CAWSVTVNTEAFF. The CDR3 DNA reads TGTGCCTGGAGTGTGACAGTGAACACTGAAGCTTTCTTT.

The rearrangement uses TRBV4-1 and TRBJ2-5; D is possibly TRBD2 (5 bases). This CDR3 is built from 15 residues. The germline V and J ends were trimmed by 8 bases and 0 bases, with 16 bases remaining between them. Germline lookup yields CDR1 MGHRA and CDR2 YSYEKL. The CDR3 sequence: CASQRQTGYQETQYF. The CDR3 region has the DNA TGCGCCAGCCAGCGGCAAACTGGGTACCAAGAGACCCAGTACTTC.

This clonotype was seen repeatedly, ten times or more. The chain uses TRBV20-1 and TRBJ1-2; D is unclear. The CDR3 runs to 12 residues. V lost 1 base, J lost 4 bases, and 7 bases lay in between. The V gene's germline CDR1 is DFQATT and CDR2 SNEGSKA (reference sequence). CDR3 amino acids: CSARGAVYGYTF. In DNA form, the CDR3 reads TGCAGTGCTAGAGGAGCTGTCTATGGCTACACCTTC.

This clonotype was observed many times. The rearrangement links TRBV18 to TRBJ1-4; no clear D. This CDR3 spans 15 amino acids. Germline lookup yields CDR1 KGHSH and CDR2 LQKENI. Trimming shortened V by 2 bases and J by 8 bases, and 15 bases separated the two germline ends. Written as DNA, the CDR3 is TGTGCCAGCTCACCATTCGACGCCCGAGGAGAAAAACTGTTTTTT. It specifies CASSPFDARGEKLFF.

The rearrangement joins TRBV20-1 to TRBJ1-5; D is uncertain. The V end was cut by 0 bases, the J end by 2 bases, with 20 bases between. Germline loops: CDR1 DFQATT, CDR2 SNEGSKA (reference sequence). This CDR3 comprises 18 residues. The CDR3 reads CSARDSGRTAYGNQPQHF. The DNA for the CDR3 is TGCAGTGCTAGAGATAGTGGACGGACCGCCTACGGCAATCAGCCCCAGCATTTT.

The chain carries TRBV20-1 and TRBJ2-1; 7 positions match TRBD2. The CDR3 extends over 16 amino acids. J lost 6 bases, V lost 1 base, and 12 bases had no gene match. Germline V gene sequence: CDR1 DFQATT, CDR2 SNEGSKA (reference sequence). CDR3 in DNA: TGCAGTGCTAGAGCTCCCCGACTAGCCACCTTCAATGAGCAGTTCTTC. This gives the protein CSARAPRLATFNEQFF.

The sample holds many counts of this clonotype. This chain links TRBV6-5 with TRBJ1-4; D might be TRBD1 (6 bases). CDR3 length: 15 residues. CDR1 is MNHEY and CDR2 is SVGAGI in the germline V gene. The V end lost 2 bases, the J end lost 5 bases, and 12 bases lay between the germline ends. CDR3 nucleotides: TGTGCCAGCAGTTACACGACAGGAGTGAATGAAAAACTGTTTTTT. Its translation: CASSYTTGVNEKLFF.

In its sample, this clonotype was seen a few times. A junction end diverges from the germline sequence, so it may reflect a read error. J is TRBJ1-2 and V is TRBV7-2, with 7 bases aligning to TRBD1. The CDR3 sequence is 16 residues long. CDR1 is SGHTA, CDR2 FQGNSA, per germline. The CDR3 region is CASSLGGAEANYGYTF. Written as DNA, the CDR3 is TGTGCCAGCAGTTTAGGGGGCGCAGAGGCTAACTATGGCTACACCTTC. Combining the CDR3 with reference TRBV7-2 and TRBJ1-2 gives the whole variable domain GAGVSQSPSNKVTEKGKDVELRCDPISGHTALYWYRQSLGQGLEFLIYFQGNSAPDKSGLPSDRFSAERTGGSVSTLTIQRTQQEDSAVYLCASSLGGAEANYGYTFGSGTRLTVV.

The chain combines TRBV28 with TRBJ2-2, with D possibly TRBD2 on 6 matching bases. The CDR3 length is 17 residues. Deletions cut 6 bases from V and 3 bases from J, with 20 bases between. The V gene's germline CDR1 is MDHEN and CDR2 SYDVKM. The chain's CDR3 is CASRKLAPIGYTGELFF. The CDR3, as DNA: TGTGCCAGCAGAAAACTAGCACCCATCGGGTACACCGGGGAGCTGTTTTTT. The full variable domain, with the rest looked up from reference TRBV28 and TRBJ2-2, is DVKVTQSSRYLVKRTGEKVFLECVQDMDHENMFWYRQDPGLGLRLIYFSYDVKMKEKGDIPEGYSVSREKKERFSLILESASTNQTSMYLCASRKLAPIGYTGELFFGEGSRLTVL.

Many counts were recorded for this clonotype. The chain is built from TRBV2 and TRBJ1-6; TRBD1 aligns across 7 bases. The CDR3 loop spans 15 amino acids. V trimming: 5 bases; J trimming: 7 bases; junction bases outside the gene matches: 8. Germline loops: CDR1 SNHLY, CDR2 FYNNEI. For the CDR3, the DNA is TGTGCCAGCAGTATACAGGGGCTGGACAATTCACCCCTCCACTTT. Its protein product is CASSIQGLDNSPLHF.

Only a few counts were recorded for this clonotype. The V call is TRBV20-1, the J call TRBJ2-1; D gene uncertain. In germline, CDR1 is DFQATT, CDR2 SNEGSKA (reference sequence). The CDR3 has 14 residues. V was trimmed by 2 bases and J by 7 bases, leaving 15 bases between them. CDR3: CSARNPQVVNEQFF. The CDR3 region has the DNA TGCAGTGCTAGAAACCCCCAGGTCGTGAATGAGCAGTTCTTC.

This clonotype was recorded many times. The chain couples TRBV2 to TRBJ2-7; possibly TRBD2 for D (6 bases). Deletions cut 7 bases from V and 3 bases from J, with 25 bases between. The CDR3 runs 17 residues. CDR1 and CDR2 (germline): SNHLY, FYNNEI. In DNA form, the CDR3 reads TGTGCCAGCACCCCGGGGGTGGTACAAGGCGGCTACTACGAGCAGTACTTC. Its protein is CASTPGVVQGGYYEQYF. Combining the CDR3 with reference TRBV2 and TRBJ2-7 gives the whole variable domain EPEVTQTPSHQVTQMGQEVILRCVPISNHLYFYWYRQILGQKVEFLVSFYNNEISEKSEIFDDQFSVERPDGSNFTLKIRSTKLEDSAMYFCASTPGVVQGGYYEQYFGPGTRLTVT.

The V gene is TRBV11-1, the J gene TRBJ2-7, with no clear D. CDR1 and CDR2 from the germline V gene are SGHAT and FQDESV (reference sequence). The CDR3 length is 13 residues. Trimming took off 0 bases at V and 6 bases at J, with 9 bases between the two ends. The CDR3 region is CASSLAPHLEQYF. DNA of the CDR3: TGTGCCAGCAGCTTAGCTCCACACCTCGAGCAGTACTTC.

The chain recombines TRBV7-9 with TRBJ2-5, with 8 bases fitting TRBD1. Germline CDR1 is SEHNR and CDR2 is FQNEAQ (reference sequence). V shed 4 bases and J 5 bases; nucleotides not matched to a gene: 3. CDR3 size: 13 residues. In nucleotides, the CDR3 is TGTGCCAGCAGCTCAGGGGGCACGGAGACCCAGTACTTC. As protein: CASSSGGTETQYF.

The rearrangement uses TRBV25-1 and TRBJ1-2, with D tentatively TRBD1 (6 bases). This CDR3 contains 16 residues. The V gene lost 1 base and the J gene lost 4 bases, with 16 bases spanning the gap. Germline V gene sequence: CDR1 MGHDK, CDR2 SYGVNS. CDR3 amino acids: CASSELSSVGAYGYTF. DNA for the CDR3: TGTGCCAGCAGTGAATTGTCCAGCGTGGGGGCCTATGGCTACACCTTC.

The genes are TRBV29-1 and TRBJ2-2; 8 bases match TRBD1. This CDR3 comprises 16 residues. The V segment lost 5 bases and the J segment 0 bases; nucleotides outside the gene matches: 8. Germline V lookup: CDR1 SQVTM, CDR2 ANQGSEA. The CDR3 spells CSVKGQAPSNTGELFF. The CDR3, as DNA: TGCAGCGTTAAGGGACAGGCACCTTCGAACACCGGGGAGCTGTTTTTT.